This T cell receptor beta chain was retrieved from a study of cytomegalovirus exposure and HLA in healthy donors. All donors participated as healthy donors of bone marrow. Donors sampled were nominally healthy, though unrecorded immune exposures were likely. Concerning this clone: The antigen remains unidentified.

Study-wide results and limits: Later analysis identified about 18,000 TCR beta sequences associated with HLA alleles, using a false discovery rate threshold of 0.05. HLA-A and HLA-B allele assignments for most subjects were reportedly predicted accurately using TCR beta sequences.

Trimming stripped 1 base from V and 0 bases from J, with 8 bases between. The CDR3 totals 15 residues. CDR1 and CDR2 (germline): SNHLY, FYNNEI. This PCR relied on a set of 60 Vbeta primers and 13 Jbeta primers. Assay used: immunoSEQ multiplex PCR; TCRdb lists only in-frame clones, some missing. The data hold under 200,000 clones, with about four fifths observed a single time. The rearrangement links TRBV2 to TRBJ2-3, with a tentative D call TRBD1 (5 bases). Sequenced material: PBMCs. This clonotype was obtained from a woman aged 18-29 years in good health and CMV-seronegative. The CDR3 DNA reads TGTGCCAGCAGTGAAGGGGGCTTTAGCACAGATACGCAGTATTTT. This translates into CASSEGGFSTDTQYF.